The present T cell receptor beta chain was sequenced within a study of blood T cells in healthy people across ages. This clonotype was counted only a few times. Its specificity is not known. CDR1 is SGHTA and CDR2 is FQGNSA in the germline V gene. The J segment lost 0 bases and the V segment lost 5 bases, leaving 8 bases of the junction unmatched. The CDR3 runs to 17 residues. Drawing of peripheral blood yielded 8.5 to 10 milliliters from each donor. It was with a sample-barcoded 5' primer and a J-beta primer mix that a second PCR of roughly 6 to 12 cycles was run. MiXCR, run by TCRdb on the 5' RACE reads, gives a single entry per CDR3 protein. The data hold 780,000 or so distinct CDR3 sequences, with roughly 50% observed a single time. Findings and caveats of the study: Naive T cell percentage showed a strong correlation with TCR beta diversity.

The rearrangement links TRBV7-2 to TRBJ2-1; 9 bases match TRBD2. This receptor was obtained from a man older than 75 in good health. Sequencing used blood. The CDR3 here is CASSPFPAGGSYNEQFF. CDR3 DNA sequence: TGTGCCAGCAGCCCCTTCCCAGCGGGAGGCTCCTACAATGAGCAGTTCTTC. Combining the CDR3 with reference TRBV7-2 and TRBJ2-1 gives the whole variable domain GAGVSQSPSNKVTEKGKDVELRCDPISGHTALYWYRQSLGQGLEFLIYFQGNSAPDKSGLPSDRFSAERTGGSVSTLTIQRTQQEDSAVYLCASSPFPAGGSYNEQFFGPGTRLTVL.